This T cell receptor (beta chain) emerged from a study of T-cell reconstitution after alpha-beta-depleted transplantation in children. The ends lost 3 bases at V and 3 bases at J; junction bases unmatched: 9. Germline loops: CDR1 KGHSH, CDR2 LQKENI. There are 16 residues in the CDR3. Preparing the TCRbeta library involved the use of unique molecular identifiers. TCRdb recomputed calls from the PCR reads with MiXCR, one row per CDR3 protein. The sample contains 330,000 or so distinct CDR3 sequences, 10% of which appear only once. The table lists this clonotype with a few counts. The source material was PBMCs, sampled before TCRalphabeta/CD19-depleted stem cell transplant. This TCR came from a boy in the first two years of life with acute myeloid leukemia, due to receive a stem cell transplant. V usage is TRBV18 and J usage is TRBJ2-3; 7 nucleotides match TRBD1. The CDR3 nucleotides read TGTGCCAGCTCACCCTTCAACAGGGGAGAGACAGATACGCAGTATTTT. As protein: CASSPFNRGETDTQYF.